Each of the 3 T cell receptor beta chains below was sequenced from the same sample in a study of T-cell memory formation after mild COVID-19. Each CDR3 protein gets one entry after TCRdb re-called the 5' RACE reads with MiXCR. Counted here are 550,000 to 600,000 distinct CDR3 sequences, roughly 22% occurring once; the ten biggest clones make up about 8.4%. Sequencing input: PBMCs or a T cell subset sorted from them (not recorded which). The receptors derive from an adult woman who had mild COVID-19 (a few samples of this study predate the infection). Cell type and time point are not known.

Ten or more counts support this clonotype. This chain links TRBV9 with TRBJ2-3, with D maybe TRBD1 (5 bases). The CDR3 has 16 residues. Germline V CDR1 and CDR2: SGDLS, YYNGEE. V lost 4 bases, J lost 1 base, and 16 bases lay in between. For the CDR3, the DNA is TGTGCCAGCAGCCTTTCAGAAGGCAGGGGCACAGATACGCAGTATTTT. This sequence encodes CASSLSEGRGTDTQYF.

V gene TRBV29-1 combines with J gene TRBJ2-1, with D tentatively TRBD1 (6 bases). The CDR3 length is 18 residues. Germline V gene lookup returns CDR1 SQVTM and CDR2 ANQGSEA. Deletions cut 1 base from V and 1 base from J, with 20 bases between. The CDR3 DNA is TGCAGCGTTGAAGGCGGAGTTCTGGGCAGGGGATCCTACAATGAGCAGTTCTTC. It translates to CSVEGGVLGRGSYNEQFF.

This clonotype was counted only a few times. CDR3 sequence reads: CASSDTSGGADTQYF. The CDR3 DNA reads TGTGCCAGCAGTGACACTAGCGGGGGGGCAGATACGCAGTATTTT. V usage is TRBV6-4 and J usage is TRBJ2-3; 13 bases map to TRBD2. The J segment lost 4 bases and the V segment lost 2 bases, leaving 0 bases of the junction unmatched. CDR3 length: 15 amino acids. The germline CDR1 and CDR2 sequences are MRHNA and SNTAGT.